This TCR beta chain derives from a study of read filtering for tumor transcriptome and immune sequencing. Across the whole study: R-ISS stage counts were fewer than ten for I, roughly 15 for II, about seven for III.

This clonotype was seen many times. Its target is not known. The library was built from roughly 400 ng RNA with molecular barcoded adaptors for alpha/delta and beta/gamma chains. TCRdb analysed the reads with MiXCR anew, one entry per CDR3 protein. Of roughly 25,000 distinct CDR3 sequences detected, about 15% appear once; the ten largest clones hold roughly 44%. Overall study results and limits: Sorted CD138-negative bone marrow cells were not purified T cells. Even smaller IR-seq throughput identified most shared clonotypes.

This CDR3 has 15 residues. The germline V gene encodes CDR1 SGHRS and CDR2 YFSETQ. V was clipped by 3 bases and J by 3 bases, with 15 bases between them. The sample taken for sequencing was a population of CD138-negative cells sorted from bone marrow. This TCR came from a donor at least 40 years old with multiple myeloma. The genes are TRBV5-1 and TRBJ1-1, with a weak D call TRBD1 (5 bases). The CDR3 DNA reads as TGCGCCAGCAGCTGGGGGGACGCCGAAGACACTGAAGCTTTCTTT. It translates to CASSWGDAEDTEAFF.